Following are 22 T cell receptor beta chains from one sample sequenced in a study of shared clonotypes between healthy human individuals. Here immunoSEQ multiplex PCR was the method, and the copy in TCRdb shows in-frame clones only, minus some. Of about 1 million clones in the sample, around 75% were seen once. Sequences were obtained from memory CD4+ T cells sorted from blood. The subset is: CD45RA-negative fraction. The receptors were gathered from a man aged 18 to 29 in good health.

V is TRBV5-1 and J is TRBJ2-7; D gene ambiguous. The germline V gene has CDR1 SGHRS and CDR2 YFSETQ. The CDR3 sequence is 12 residues long. Trimming stripped 3 bases from V and 0 bases from J, with 4 bases between. CDR3 residues: CASSSLSYEQYF. CDR3 sequence (DNA): TGCGCCAGCAGCTCCCTCTCCTACGAGCAGTACTTC.

This clone was recorded many times. V and J are TRBV6-1 and TRBJ2-2; D is unclear. This CDR3 has 13 residues. V was clipped by 5 bases and J by 4 bases, with 8 bases between them. Germline values: CDR1 MNHNS, CDR2 SASEGT. CDR3 protein: CASSRPSTGELFF. The CDR3 nucleotides are TGTGCCAGCAGTAGGCCTAGCACCGGGGAGCTGTTTTTT.

This clone was detected only once. The chain couples TRBV11-1 to TRBJ1-5; D is undetermined. This CDR3 spans 16 amino acids. Trimming took off 9 bases at V and 5 bases at J, with 23 bases between the two ends. Looked up from germline, CDR1 is SGHAT and CDR2 is FQDESV (reference sequence). This CDR3 reads CASLKTGPLADQPQHF. The DNA of the CDR3 is TGTGCCAGTCTCAAAACTGGGCCCCTAGCGGATCAGCCCCAGCATTTT.

This clone was seen at least ten times. This chain uses TRBV4-3 with TRBJ2-1; TRBD2 matches at 9 bases. The trim removed 1 base at V and 10 bases at J, leaving 8 bases unmatched. CDR3 length: 15 amino acids. Looked up from germline, CDR1 is LGHNA and CDR2 is YSLEER. The CDR3 region is CASSQVGSGRGEQFF. Written as DNA, the CDR3 is TGCGCCAGCAGCCAAGTAGGTAGCGGGAGAGGCGAGCAGTTCTTC.

The count of this clone is one. The chain employs TRBV7-9 and TRBJ1-1, with TRBD1 identical over 9 bases. J gave up 6 bases and V 5 bases, and 4 bases lay outside the gene matches. This CDR3 comprises 13 residues. Germline V gives CDR1 SEHNR, CDR2 FQNEAQ (reference sequence). CDR3 in amino acids: CASSPDRGAEAFF. CDR3 DNA: TGTGCCAGCAGCCCGGACAGGGGTGCTGAAGCTTTCTTT.

The rearrangement links TRBV19 to TRBJ1-1; 12 positions match TRBD1. The ends lost 8 bases at V and 4 bases at J; junction bases unmatched: 8. The V gene's germline CDR1 is LNHDA and CDR2 SQIVND (reference sequence). CDR3 length: 15 residues. CDR3 coding DNA: TGTGCCAGTTCGCCCCCGGGACAGGGGGCCACTGAAGCTTTCTTT. This translates into CASSPPGQGATEAFF. Based on the CDR3 plus reference TRBV19 and TRBJ1-1, the full variable domain is DGGITQSPKYLFRKEGQNVTLSCEQNLNHDAMYWYRQDPGQGLRLIYYSQIVNDFQKGDIAEGYSVSREKKESFPLTVTSAQKNPTAFYLCASSPPGQGATEAFFGQGTRLTVV.

This clone occurred a few times. The rearrangement joins TRBV10-3 to TRBJ1-1; D gene unclear. Germline V gives CDR1 ENHRY, CDR2 SYGVKD. This CDR3 region has 14 residues. Trimming stripped 3 bases from V and 0 bases from J, with 8 bases between. The CDR3 bases are TGTGCCATCAGTGACCCGGCCATGAACACTGAAGCTTTCTTT. This gives the protein CAISDPAMNTEAFF.

A single count supports this clone. This chain's CDR3 is CASSLVDGFEQYF. The CDR3 DNA sequence: TGTGCCAGCAGCTTAGTGGACGGGTTCGAGCAGTACTTC. The chain recombines TRBV7-9 with TRBJ2-7; D unclear. V lost 1 base and J lost 6, with 10 bases in between. The CDR3 is 13 amino acids. Germline CDR1 and CDR2: SEHNR and FQNEAQ (reference sequence).

Only a few counts were recorded for this clone. This chain uses TRBV6-5 with TRBJ1-2; TRBD1 is a possible D gene (6 bases). Per the germline V gene, CDR1 is MNHEY and CDR2 is SVGAGI. With 6 bases removed from V and 6 bases from J, the gap between germline ends came to 17 bases. The CDR3 spans 14 residues. CDR3 region: CASRTPKGGHGYTF. The DNA of the CDR3 is TGTGCCAGCAGGACCCCCAAGGGGGGACATGGCTACACCTTC.

The chain combines TRBV10-3 with TRBJ2-5; D perhaps matches TRBD1 (5 bases). CDR1 and CDR2 from the germline V gene are ENHRY and SYGVKD. CDR3 length: 16 amino acids. V was trimmed by 6 bases and J by 5 bases, leaving 22 bases between them. CDR3 sequence: CAIRLGPGPTSETQYF. CDR3 nucleotide sequence: TGTGCCATCAGATTGGGGCCGGGCCCTACCTCGGAGACCCAGTACTTC.

This sequence joins TRBV5-4 and TRBJ2-1; D gene ambiguous. Trimming removed 0 bases at V and 4 bases at J, with 5 bases between. CDR3 length: 13 amino acids. In germline, CDR1 is SGHNT, CDR2 YYREEE (reference sequence). The DNA of the CDR3 is TGTGCCAGCAGCTTGGTCGCTTACAATGAGCAGTTCTTC. Its translation: CASSLVAYNEQFF.

The chain carries TRBV9 and TRBJ2-2, with TRBD2 identical over 12 bases. Losses at the gene ends were 0 bases for V and 4 bases for J; bases not matched to a gene: 7. The germline CDR1 and CDR2 sequences are SGDLS and YYNGEE. CDR3 length: 18 residues. The chain's CDR3 is CASSVGLAGGPSTGELFF. The CDR3 DNA follows: TGTGCCAGCAGCGTAGGGCTAGCGGGAGGGCCAAGCACCGGGGAGCTGTTTTTT.

This rearrangement joins TRBV5-1 to TRBJ2-3; D uncertain. The V gene's germline CDR1 is SGHRS and CDR2 YFSETQ. This CDR3 is 15 amino acids long. Between the trimmed V and J ends, which lost 2 bases and 1 base, there was a span of 11 bases. This chain's CDR3 is CASSLLPGRTDTQYF. CDR3 nucleotides: TGCGCCAGCAGCTTACTACCGGGTCGCACAGATACGCAGTATTTT.

This sequence joins TRBV6-6 and TRBJ2-1; tentatively, D is TRBD1 (6 bases). CDR1 is MNHNY and CDR2 is SVGAGI in the germline V gene (reference sequence). V was pared by 8 bases and J by 0 bases, with 8 bases between. There are 13 residues in the CDR3. The DNA of the CDR3 is TGTGCCAGCCGGGACAACTCCTACAATGAGCAGTTCTTC. Encoded protein: CASRDNSYNEQFF.

The chain carries TRBV7-2 and TRBJ1-5, with D hard to call. Germline V gene lookup returns CDR1 SGHTA and CDR2 FQGNSA. This CDR3 is built from 14 residues. Trimming took off 2 bases at V and 1 base at J, with 6 bases between the two ends. The CDR3 loop reads CASSLIRSNQPQHF. The CDR3 coding sequence is TGTGCCAGCAGCTTAATCCGAAGCAATCAGCCCCAGCATTTT.

To note about this clone: A read error may be the cause here, since a much bigger clone is one base away. V and J are TRBV7-9 and TRBJ2-5, with D possibly matching TRBD2 (5 bases). The germline gives CDR1 SEHNR, CDR2 FQNEAQ (reference sequence). CDR3 size: 16 residues. With 3 bases removed from V and 6 bases from J, the gap between germline ends came to 20 bases. CDR3 sequence reads: CASSLQKLGLGKTQYF. CDR3 nucleotides: TGTGCCAGCAGCTTGCAAAAACTAGGGTTGGGAAAGACCCAGTACTTC.

J is TRBJ2-7 and V is TRBV28; D unresolved. CDR1 is MDHEN, CDR2 SYDVKM, per germline. The V end lost 2 bases, the J end lost 2 bases, and 13 bases lay between the germline ends. CDR3 length: 15 amino acids. CDR3 in amino acids: CASSLGLNNPYEQYF. In DNA form, the CDR3 reads TGTGCCAGCAGTTTAGGTCTAAACAACCCCTACGAGCAGTACTTC.

In regard to this clone: Within the sample, other DNA sequences also encode this same CDR3. The genes are TRBV7-2 and TRBJ2-7; 7 nucleotides agree with TRBD2. V shed 1 base and J 2 bases; nucleotides not matched to a gene: 5. This CDR3 contains 15 residues. Germline CDR1 and CDR2: SGHTA and FQGNSA. CDR3 residues: CASSLGASGAYEQYF. The CDR3 DNA reads as TGTGCCAGCAGCTTAGGTGCTAGCGGAGCCTACGAGCAGTACTTC. The full variable domain, completed using reference TRBV7-2 and TRBJ2-7, is GAGVSQSPSNKVTEKGKDVELRCDPISGHTALYWYRQSLGQGLEFLIYFQGNSAPDKSGLPSDRFSAERTGGSVSTLTIQRTQQEDSAVYLCASSLGASGAYEQYFGPGTRLTVT.

The J gene is TRBJ2-5, the V gene TRBV7-2, with 12 bases fitting TRBD2. The ends lost 3 bases at V and 5 bases at J; junction bases unmatched: 4. The CDR3 runs 15 residues. Germline V lookup: CDR1 SGHTA, CDR2 FQGNSA. The CDR3 region has the DNA TGTGCCAGCAGCTTCTCTAGCGGGGGGGTGGAGACCCAGTACTTC. Protein product: CASSFSSGGVETQYF.

This sequence joins TRBV9 and TRBJ1-6, with D possibly matching TRBD1 (6 bases). Between the trimmed V and J ends, which lost 4 bases and 6 bases, there was a span of 17 bases. CDR1 and CDR2 from the germline V gene are SGDLS and YYNGEE. This CDR3 contains 16 residues. The CDR3 spells CASSSRGGGLNSPLHF. DNA of the CDR3: TGTGCCAGCAGCTCCAGGGGTGGGGGACTTAATTCACCCCTCCACTTT.

This clone was recorded only once. The CDR3, as DNA: TGTGCCAGCAGCCAAGTAGGGGCGGCTGAAGCTTTCTTT. Amino acid sequence: CASSQVGAAEAFF. The chain recombines TRBV4-2 with TRBJ1-1; D is perhaps TRBD1 (5 bases). V dropped 1 base and J dropped 6 bases, with 9 bases sitting between them. Germline lookup yields CDR1 LGHNA and CDR2 YNFKEQ. The CDR3 length is 13 residues.

CDR3 sequence (DNA): TGTGCCTGGAGTGTAGGTTTGTGGTACGAGCAGTACTTC. Amino acids: CAWSVGLWYEQYF. The V gene is TRBV30, the J gene TRBJ2-7; no definite D call. Trimming removed 0 bases from V and 4 bases from J, with 10 bases in between. Germline CDR1 is GTSNPN and CDR2 is SVGIG (reference sequence). CDR3 length: 13 residues.